This T cell receptor (beta chain) originates from a study of T-cell reconstitution after alpha-beta-depleted transplantation in children. Unique molecular identifiers were incorporated into the prepared TCRbeta library. TCRdb redid the calling of the PCR reads with MiXCR, one entry per CDR3 protein. This sample has 200,000 or so distinct CDR3 sequences; 6.3% occur once, and the top ten carry approximately 4.1%. Whole-study findings and limits: A year had passed since transplant, and T-cell counts and diversity by then came mostly from newly produced T cells. Some patients showed high day-60 TCRbeta diversity, which derived from surviving recipient T cells and thymic progenitors. Several hundred graft clones that had expanded were reportedly the source of alpha-beta T cells about two months after transplant.

CDR1 and CDR2 (germline): SQVTM, ANQGSEA. Trimming cost V 7 bases and J 3 bases, with 13 bases left between them. This CDR3 contains 13 residues. This clonotype was seen more than once but under ten times. Its antigen remains unidentified. This TCR was sampled from a girl less than two years old with combined immunodeficiency, due to receive a stem cell transplant. Here the sequenced sample was PBMCs, taken before TCRalphabeta/CD19-depleted stem cell transplant. This chain uses TRBV29-1 with TRBJ1-5, with D perhaps TRBD1 (5 bases). The CDR3 DNA sequence: TGCAGCGCAGAGACAGTCCCCAATCAGCCCCAGCATTTT. This gives the protein CSAETVPNQPQHF.